The rows below give T cell receptor beta chains drawn from one sample of a study of blood T cell repertoires in COVID-19. The data were produced by immunoSEQ multiplex PCR, yet TCRdb's version contains in-frame clones alone and is incomplete. The table lists about 330,000 clones, 87% of them singletons. The sequenced sample was PBMCs or T cells enriched from blood (not recorded which). These receptors all come from a woman younger than 45 who had recovered from COVID-19. The CDR3 runs from the conserved cysteine through the conserved F or W. The order of the fields is V gene, J gene, D gene, clone size, CDR3 protein, CDR3 DNA. The D gene is left open where the match is weak. Some rows have no size entry. The others give once, few or many, or a class for an expanded clone.

V: TRBV7-2
J: TRBJ1-5
D: NA
size: few
CDR3: CASSLVGGLLIQPQHF
DNA: TGTGCCAGCAGCTTAGTCGGCGGCCTCCTCATTCAGCCCCAGCATTTT

V: TRBV15
J: TRBJ2-5
D: TRBD2
size: NA
CDR3: CATSRKAGALETQYF
DNA: TGTGCCACCAGCCGGAAAGCGGGGGCCTTGGAGACCCAGTACTTC

V: TRBV7-2
J: TRBJ2-7
D: TRBD1
size: once
CDR3: CASSTGTDYEQYF
DNA: TGTGCCAGCAGCACCGGGACAGATTACGAGCAGTACTTC

V: TRBV2
J: TRBJ2-1
D: NA
size: NA
CDR3: CASRVLGPEQFF
DNA: TGTGCCAGCAGGGTACTAGGGCCTGAGCAGTTCTTC

V: TRBV7-2
J: TRBJ1-2
D: TRBD1
size: NA
CDR3: CASSPPPDRVNYGYTF
DNA: TGTGCCAGCAGCCCTCCCCCGGACAGGGTAAACTATGGCTACACCTTC

V: TRBV11-2
J: TRBJ1-1
D: NA
size: NA
CDR3: CASSRGRIVSNTEAFF
DNA: TGTGCCAGCAGCCGCGGGAGGATAGTATCGAACACTGAAGCTTTCTTT

V: TRBV7-9
J: TRBJ1-1
D: NA
size: NA
CDR3: CASSYTRAGGLNTEAFF
DNA: TGTGCCAGCAGCTATACCCGTGCTGGCGGCTTGAACACTGAAGCTTTCTTT

V: TRBV7-9
J: TRBJ1-2
D: TRBD1
size: NA
CDR3: CASSLETGDGYTF
DNA: TGTGCCAGCAGCTTAGAAACAGGGGATGGCTACACCTTC

V: TRBV30
J: TRBJ1-2
D: NA
size: NA
CDR3: CAWSVAGLGGYTF
DNA: TGTGCCTGGAGTGTAGCAGGGCTTGGGGGCTACACCTTC

V: TRBV5-1
J: TRBJ1-1
D: NA
size: NA
CDR3: CASSLAGPLPGLMSTGQKNTEAFF
DNA: TGCGCCAGCAGCTTGGCGGGTCCTTTACCGGGATTAATGTCGACCGGCCAGAAGAACACTGAAGCTTTCTTT

V: TRBV3-1/TRBV3-2
J: TRBJ1-3
D: TRBD1
size: NA
CDR3: CASSQAQGANTIYF
DNA: TGTGCCAGCAGCCAAGCGCAGGGGGCCAACACCATATATTTT

V: TRBV10-3
J: TRBJ2-3
D: NA
size: NA
CDR3: CAISPEVLTDTQYF
DNA: TGTGCCATCAGTCCAGAGGTTTTGACAGATACGCAGTATTTT

V: TRBV5-6
J: TRBJ1-2
D: NA
size: NA
CDR3: CASSVQGADYGYTF
DNA: TGTGCCAGCAGCGTACAGGGTGCGGACTATGGCTACACCTTC

V: TRBV11-3
J: TRBJ1-5
D: NA
size: NA
CDR3: CASSSPQPTGKAQHF
DNA: TGTGCCAGCAGCTCCCCTCAACCCACAGGGAAGGCCCAGCATTTT

V: TRBV5-1
J: TRBJ1-2
D: TRBD1
size: NA
CDR3: CASSLSGTGDYGYTF
DNA: TGCGCCAGCAGCTTATCAGGGACAGGGGACTATGGCTACACCTTC